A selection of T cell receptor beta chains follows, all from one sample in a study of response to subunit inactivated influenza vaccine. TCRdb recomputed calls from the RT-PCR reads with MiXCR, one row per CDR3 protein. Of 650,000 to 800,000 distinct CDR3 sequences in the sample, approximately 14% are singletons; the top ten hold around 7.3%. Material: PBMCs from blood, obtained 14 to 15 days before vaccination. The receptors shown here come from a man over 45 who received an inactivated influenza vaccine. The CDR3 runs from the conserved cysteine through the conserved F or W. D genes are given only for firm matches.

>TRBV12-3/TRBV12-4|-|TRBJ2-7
CASSPAFYEQYF
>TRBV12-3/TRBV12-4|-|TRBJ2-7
CASSRYGQRTF
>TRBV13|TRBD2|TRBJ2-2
CASSPGLAGHENTGELFF
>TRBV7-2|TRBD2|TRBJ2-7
CASSLGLAGGLNEQYF
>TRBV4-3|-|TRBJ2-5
CASSQGPAEETQYF
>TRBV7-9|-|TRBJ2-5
CASSLTTGAGETQYF
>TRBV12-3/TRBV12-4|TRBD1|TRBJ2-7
CASRGTGGLYKQYF
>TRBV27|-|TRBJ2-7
CASSLTHPGGGYEQYF
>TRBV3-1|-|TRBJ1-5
CASSQGTDKRPQHF
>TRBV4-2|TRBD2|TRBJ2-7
CASSPGGVAGGPFSYEQYF
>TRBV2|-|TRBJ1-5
CASRGDGRNQPQHF
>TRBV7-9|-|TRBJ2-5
CASSDGQWGGGETQYF
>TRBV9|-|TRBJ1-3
CASSVAAGSGNTIYF
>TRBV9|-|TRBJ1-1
CASSAGAGMGTEAFF
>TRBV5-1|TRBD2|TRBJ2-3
CASSLSDGGLAGYTDTQYF
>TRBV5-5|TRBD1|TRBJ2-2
CASSTGQALNTGELFF
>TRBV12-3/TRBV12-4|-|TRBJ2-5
CASSLALGIETQYF